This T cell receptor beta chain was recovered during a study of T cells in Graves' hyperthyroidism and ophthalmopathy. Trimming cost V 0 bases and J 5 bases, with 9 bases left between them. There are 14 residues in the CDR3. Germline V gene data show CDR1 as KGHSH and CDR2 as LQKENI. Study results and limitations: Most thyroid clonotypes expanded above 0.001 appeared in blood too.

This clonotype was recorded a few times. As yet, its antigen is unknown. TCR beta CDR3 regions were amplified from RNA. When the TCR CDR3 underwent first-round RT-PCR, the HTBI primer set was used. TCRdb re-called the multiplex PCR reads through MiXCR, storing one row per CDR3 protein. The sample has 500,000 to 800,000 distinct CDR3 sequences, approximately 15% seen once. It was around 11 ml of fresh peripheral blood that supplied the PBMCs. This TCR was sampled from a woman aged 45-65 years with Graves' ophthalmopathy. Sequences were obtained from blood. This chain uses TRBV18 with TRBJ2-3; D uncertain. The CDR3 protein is CASSPPVGRDTQYF. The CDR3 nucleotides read TGTGCCAGCTCACCACCGGTAGGGCGAGATACGCAGTATTTT.